The present T cell receptor beta chain was sequenced within a study of T-cell reconstitution after alpha-beta-depleted transplantation in children (dated by TCRdb to 2016 to 2018). At the level of the whole study: T-cell immune reconstitution after TCRalphabeta/CD19-depleted allogeneic hematopoietic cell transplantation in children was quantitatively tracked in the study by means of TCR repertoire profiling.

V is pared back by 1 base and J by 11 bases, with 16 bases lying between the germline termini. CDR1 is given as SGDLS and CDR2 as YYNGEE, both from the germline V gene. The CDR3 numbers 14 residues from cysteine through phenylalanine. Only CDR3 DNA remains: 42 bases, in frame from the first base. This clonotype occurred a few times. The target of this receptor is not known. Per-base qualities were not stored, and no clone one base away is much larger. The library was prepared using PCR. Sequencer: Illumina HiSeq 2500. Molecular barcoding was employed in the preparation of TCR libraries, with unique molecular identifiers being used to normalize TCRbeta repertoire quantification. In-frame beta chains were kept once TCRdb had trimmed the public reads at Q25 with fastp and called clones with MiXCR. Each CDR3 protein appears once, grouped with its most common genes and DNA. The sample data list about 540,000 distinct CDR3 sequences, and around 20% of these were observed just once. The ten top clones hold roughly 3.3% of the sample.

This clonotype originated in a human donor who donated a stem cell graft to a child with acute lymphoblastic leukemia. The sequence is built from TRBV9 and TRBJ2-1; TRBD2 is perhaps the D gene, given 5 matching bases. Sequenced material: PBMCs from the stem cell graft donor, taken from the stem cell graft. Read as DNA, the sequence is TGTGCCAGCAGCGTAATGGACTCGACAATCCAGCAGTTCTTC. Translated, this gives CASSVMDSTIQQFF. The CDR3, completed at both ends by the reference TRBV9 and TRBJ2-1 genes, gives the full variable domain DSGVTQTPKHLITATGQRVTLRCSPRSGDLSVYWYQQSLDQGLQFLIQYYNGEERAKGNILERFSAQQFPDLHSELNLSSLELGDSALYFCASSVMDSTIQQFFGPGTRLTVL.